This is a list of T cell receptor beta chains from one sample in a study of identical twins. TCRdb processed the 5' RACE reads anew with MiXCR; each CDR3 protein has one entry. The table lists roughly 250,000 distinct CDR3 sequences, more than 13% of them singletons, with around 8.3% in the top ten. Sequenced sample: memory (CD45RO+) T cells sorted from blood. These receptors came from a woman aged 18-30 years in good health. Each CDR3 is given with its conserved first and last residue. The D gene is left open where the match is weak. Clone size is shown for a subset of rows, as once, few, many or a class of expanded clone.

j_call d_call v_call clone_size cdr3_aa cdr3_nt
TRBJ1-2 - TRBV12-3/TRBV12-4 - CASSYLQGRYTF TGTGCCAGCAGTTATTTGCAGGGAAGATACACCTTC
TRBJ1-5 TRBD1 TRBV12-3/TRBV12-4 few CTSSFSRARGQGNQPQHF TGTACCAGCAGTTTCTCCAGGGCGAGGGGGCAGGGCAATCAGCCCCAGCATTTT
TRBJ2-1 - TRBV20-1 - CSARAGAGANNEQFF TGCAGTGCTAGGGCTGGGGCGGGGGCAAACAATGAGCAGTTCTTC
TRBJ2-3 - TRBV11-3 - CASSLGGASDTQYF TGTGCCAGCAGCCTAGGGGGGGCTTCAGATACGCAGTATTTT
TRBJ2-7 - TRBV20-1 once CSAGKGGDSYEQYF TGCAGTGCGGGAAAGGGGGGGGACTCCTACGAGCAGTACTTC
TRBJ2-1 TRBD2 TRBV7-9 few CASSSPSGRAWDEQFF TGTGCCAGCAGCTCCCCAAGCGGGAGGGCCTGGGATGAGCAGTTCTTC
TRBJ2-7 - TRBV11-2 - CASSLSLQTYEQYF TGTGCCAGCAGCTTATCCCTTCAGACCTACGAGCAGTACTTC
TRBJ2-7 - TRBV2 few CASSVRTYEQYF TGTGCCAGCAGCGTCCGAACCTACGAGCAGTACTTC
TRBJ2-3 - TRBV6-5 - CASSYSVGADTQYF TGTGCCAGCAGTTACTCGGTTGGCGCAGATACGCAGTATTTT
TRBJ2-1 TRBD2 TRBV10-3 - CAIRGTSGYNEQFF TGTGCCATCAGGGGGACTAGCGGATACAATGAGCAGTTCTTC
TRBJ1-4 - TRBV28 - CASTAGKGEKLFF TGTGCCAGCACTGCCGGGAAGGGCGAAAAACTGTTTTTT
TRBJ1-1 - TRBV7-6 few CASSAQPNTEAFF TGTGCCAGCAGTGCCCAGCCAAACACTGAAGCTTTCTTT
TRBJ1-5 - TRBV7-2 few CASSLGAGAHNQPQHF TGTGCCAGCAGCTTAGGGGCAGGGGCTCACAATCAGCCCCAGCATTTT
TRBJ2-1 - TRBV20-1 many CSAPYRAIGHNEQFF TGCAGTGCGCCATACCGGGCCATAGGACACAATGAGCAGTTCTTC